This TCR beta chain was retrieved from a study of blood T cell repertoires in COVID-19. The V gene's germline CDR1 is SGHDN and CDR2 FVKESK. With 4 bases clipped from V and 0 bases from J, the junction kept 13 bases outside the gene matches. This CDR3 is 18 amino acids long. Assay: immunoSEQ multiplex PCR; the TCRdb copy retains only in-frame clones and omits some. The sample includes under 300,000 clones, roughly nine tenths of them seen just once. The receptor was derived from a human donor in a cohort exposed to, infected with or recovered from COVID-19 (not recorded which). The donor label of this sample is uncertain. The specimen sequenced was PBMCs or T cells enriched from blood (not recorded which). The chain couples TRBV14 to TRBJ2-3; 7 positions match TRBD1. CDR3 sequence: CASSRPRGTVLSTDTQYF. CDR3 coding DNA: TGTGCCAGCAGCCGACCTAGGGGGACAGTCCTCAGCACAGATACGCAGTATTTT.